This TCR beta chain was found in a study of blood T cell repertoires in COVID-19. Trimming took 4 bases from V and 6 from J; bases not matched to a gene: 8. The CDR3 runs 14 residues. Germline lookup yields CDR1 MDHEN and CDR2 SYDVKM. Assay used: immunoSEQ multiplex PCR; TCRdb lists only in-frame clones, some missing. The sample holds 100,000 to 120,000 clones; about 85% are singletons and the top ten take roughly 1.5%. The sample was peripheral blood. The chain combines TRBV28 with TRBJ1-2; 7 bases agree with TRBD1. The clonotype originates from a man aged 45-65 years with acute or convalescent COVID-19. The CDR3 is CASSWVGTGDGYTF. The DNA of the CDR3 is TGTGCCAGCAGTTGGGTGGGAACAGGGGATGGCTACACCTTC.